This T cell receptor beta chain was sequenced for a study of OX40 agonist ivuxolimab in advanced cancers. Turning to the study itself: Head and neck, renal cell, melanoma or hepatocellular carcinoma were the cancers that dose-escalation patients had. Having had anti-PD-1, anti-PD-L1 or anti-CTLA-4 therapy before was allowed, and around 44% had some.

Profiled with immunoSEQ multiplex PCR; TCRdb holds only in-frame clones, not every one. The data hold 52,000 or so clones, with around 90% observed a single time. Sampling times: baseline, cycle 4 day 1, cycle 7 day 1. Whole-study findings and limits: Mean expanded clone counts were higher in CD8+ than CD4+ T cells.

This CDR3 comprises 17 residues. Trimming removed 0 bases at V and 2 bases at J, with 14 bases between. This clone was counted once. Its antigen is unidentified. The chain is built from TRBV23-1 and TRBJ1-5, with no clear D. TRBV23-1 qualifies as an ORF whose function is uncertain. The clonotype was recovered from an adult with an advanced solid tumor such as melanoma, head and neck, liver or kidney cancer. This specimen consisted of CD4+ or CD8+ T cells sorted from blood, obtained in a trial of the OX40 agonist ivuxolimab. The CDR3 region is CASSQSRAVEGNQPQHF. CDR3 nucleotides: TGCGCCAGCAGTCAATCGAGGGCAGTGGAGGGCAATCAGCCCCAGCATTTT.